This entry describes one T cell receptor (beta chain). This clone's antigen is unknown. Nothing much larger sits one base from this clone, and base qualities are not available. This specimen comes from a study of blood T cell repertoires in COVID-19 (dated by TCRdb to 2018 to 2021). In the study overall: The collaborator samples originated in the United States, Italy and Spain and spanned the acute and convalescent phases of COVID-19. The prospective study material was composed of cDNA or gDNA derived from T cells, B-cell-depleted T cells, or PBMCs. The dataset comprised deeply sampled blood TCRbeta repertoires from subjects exposed to, actively infected with, or recovered from COVID-19. The repertoires were released in a freely available public database intended as a resource for research on the immune response to SARS-CoV-2. Samples were obtained from the ongoing ImmuneRACE study (first 160 participants) and from some 1,200 subjects provided by 6 global collaborators. The sample metadata nearly always contained a de-identified subject ID, COVID-19 status, age in years and sex. HLA class I and class II types, where available, came from metadata supplied by the sample provider rather than from assay-based typing.

General conclusions and limits of the study: Clinical and demographic metadata were provided uncurated, with the amount varying by source and participant.

One collaborating source in Seattle enrolled patients while the patients were actively infected and followed the patients over time throughout the course of disease. Whole blood was collected in K2EDTA tubes by collaborating institutions according to the institutions' own protocols. Collaborator samples were shipped for TCRbeta analysis as frozen whole blood, isolated PBMCs, or DNA extracted from either sample type. The immunoSEQ Assay, a bias-controlled multiplex PCR, was used to amplify TCRbeta CDR3 regions from genomic DNA. In the original analysis: Within the assay, amplification of reference gene primers was used to estimate how many nucleated cells each sample contained. Sequence reads were collapsed and filtered to measure the absolute abundance of every unique TCRbeta CDR3 rearrangement. For each sample, productive Simpson clonality was calculated as the square root of Simpson's diversity index across productive rearrangements. TCRdb limited this immuneACCESS table to in-frame rearrangements with V and J called. A share of clones is missing; checked studies link under half to unresolved V genes, and the rest is unexplained. V, J and clone size derive from that table, while D and trimming were established from the DNA sequence. Across this sample there are some 180,000 clones, with 81% seen only once. The top ten constitute approximately 10% of the sample.

Measured from the cysteine to the phenylalanine, the CDR3 is 13 residues long. Just the 39-base CDR3 DNA is kept, in frame starting at base 1. The germline V gene (reference sequence) yields MNHEY for CDR1 and SMNVEV for CDR2. The V end gives up 7 bases and the J end 8 bases, leaving 6 bases in the junction not matched to a gene. Rearrangement joined TRBV27 to TRBJ2-1; the junction holds 9 bases that match TRBD1. This receptor was identified in a woman between 35 and 50 years old with COVID-19, enrolled during active disease. The sequenced sample was peripheral blood. Here is the DNA: TGTGCCAGCAAGGGGACAGGGTTCCATGAGCAGTTCTTC. It codes for CASKGTGFHEQFF.